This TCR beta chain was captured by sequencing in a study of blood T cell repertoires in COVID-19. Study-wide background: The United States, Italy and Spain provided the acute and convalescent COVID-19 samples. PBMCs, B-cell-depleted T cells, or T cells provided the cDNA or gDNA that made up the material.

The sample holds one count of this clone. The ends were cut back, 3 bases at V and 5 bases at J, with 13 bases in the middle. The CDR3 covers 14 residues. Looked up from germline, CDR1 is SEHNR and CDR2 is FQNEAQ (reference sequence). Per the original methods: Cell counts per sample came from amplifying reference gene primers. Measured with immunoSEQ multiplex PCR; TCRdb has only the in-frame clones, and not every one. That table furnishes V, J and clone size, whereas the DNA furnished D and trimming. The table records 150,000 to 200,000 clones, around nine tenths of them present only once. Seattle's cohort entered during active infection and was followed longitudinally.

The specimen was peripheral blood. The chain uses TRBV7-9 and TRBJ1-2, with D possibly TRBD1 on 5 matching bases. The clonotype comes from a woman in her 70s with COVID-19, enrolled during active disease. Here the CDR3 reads CASSFGGRAYGYTF. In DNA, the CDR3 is TGTGCCAGCAGCTTCGGGGGTAGGGCATATGGCTACACCTTC.